The 3 T cell receptor beta chains given below trace back to one sample, sequenced in a study of early T cells in non-severe SARS-CoV-2 infection. MiXCR was run by TCRdb on the 5' RACE reads, yielding one entry per CDR3 protein. The sample lists more than 90,000 distinct CDR3 sequences; less than 15% were seen once. Sequences were obtained from whole blood. These receptors were taken from an adult who was a healthcare worker with PCR-confirmed SARS-CoV-2 infection or an uninfected control (not recorded which).

The chain combines TRBV5-6 with TRBJ2-5, with 8 bases aligning to TRBD1. Trimming removed 5 bases from V and 2 bases from J; junction bases left unmatched: 5. The V gene's germline CDR1 is SGHDT and CDR2 YYEEEE. The CDR3 is made up of 14 amino acids. CDR3 in amino acids: CASSFGQGQETQYF. The CDR3 nucleotides are TGTGCCAGCAGTTTCGGACAGGGACAAGAGACCCAGTACTTC.

This sequence joins TRBV4-1 and TRBJ2-1, with D possibly matching TRBD1 (6 bases). Germline CDR1 and CDR2: MGHRA and YSYEKL. V was cut by 4 bases and J by 6 bases, with 25 bases left in between. CDR3 length: 18 amino acids. The CDR3 DNA follows: TGCGCCAGCAGCCCATCCCAACAGGGCAGGGCATCGGGCAATGAGCAGTTCTTC. Its protein product is CASSPSQQGRASGNEQFF.

This clonotype showed up many times. The chain employs TRBV28 and TRBJ1-2; D unclear. CDR1 MDHEN and CDR2 SYDVKM come from the germline V gene. Trimming stripped 5 bases from V and 9 bases from J, with 13 bases between. This CDR3 contains 12 residues. CDR3 in amino acids: CASSPPVISYTF. CDR3 coding DNA: TGTGCCAGCAGTCCCCCTGTAATCAGCTACACCTTC.